This T cell receptor beta chain emerged from a study of a mutant IDH1 vaccine in newly diagnosed glioma. The overall study: Mean patient age was approximately 40 years; approximately 62% were male and around 38% female. Therapy received beforehand was radiotherapy, temozolomide, or both, with most patients given both.

This CDR3 region has 14 residues. Looked up from germline, CDR1 is LNHDA and CDR2 is SQIVND (reference sequence). V was trimmed by 5 bases and J by 0 bases, leaving 11 bases between them. Sequencing used immunoSEQ multiplex PCR; TCRdb keeps in-frame clones, though not all of them. The sample carries about 50,000 clones, 70% to 85% recorded once. Comment on this clone: Its antigen is unknown.

The sample's time point: week 47, end of study. With topical imiquimod, each dose of the vaccine consisted of 300 ug of mutant IDH1 20-mer peptide. This receptor was taken from a woman in her thirties or forties with glioma. Some clones in this sample may be carry-over from other donors' samples. The sequenced sample was PBMCs, obtained from a glioma patient whose treatment included an IDH1 peptide vaccine. This chain connects TRBV19 to TRBJ2-7, with D possibly matching TRBD1 (5 bases). The CDR3 protein is CASSSPRDSYEQYF. As DNA, the CDR3 is TGTGCCAGTAGTTCCCCCAGGGACTCCTACGAGCAGTACTTC.